This paragraph reports one TCR beta chain. The antigen is undetermined. Measured with immunoSEQ multiplex PCR; TCRdb has only the in-frame clones, and not every one. The data contain about 140,000 clones, approximately 90% of them seen just once; the ten biggest clones take up 1.3%. V was pared by 2 bases and J by 13 bases, with 15 bases between. This CDR3 has 13 residues. CDR1 SEHNR and CDR2 FQNEAQ come from the germline V gene (reference sequence). This entry is derived from a study of T cell responses to AZD1222 COVID-19 vaccine. The study, taken as a whole, reports: Donor demographics were predominantly white British with a female majority; clonal diversity may be underestimated. With two AZD1222 doses given, Spike-specific TCR breadth and depth both rose.

The sequence was collected from an adult in good health. The sample consisted of peripheral blood, taken on day 0 of AZD1222 vaccination. This chain uses TRBV7-9 with TRBJ2-4; the D gene could be TRBD1 or TRBD2 (5 bases each). The CDR3: CASSLTREMGQYF. The CDR3 DNA follows: TGTGCCAGCAGCTTAACCAGGGAGATGGGACAGTACTTC.